This T cell receptor (beta chain) was identified in a study of cytomegalovirus exposure and HLA in healthy donors. The V gene end was trimmed by 6 bases and the J gene end by 1 base; junction bases not matched to a gene: 7. This CDR3 is built from 15 residues. Germline V CDR1 and CDR2: ENHRY, SYGVKD. The PCR employed 60 Vbeta primers together with 13 Jbeta primers. Using immunoSEQ multiplex PCR, the repertoire was profiled, and TCRdb retains in-frame clones only, with some absent. This listing includes 93,000 or so clones. The clonotype comes from a man aged 40-50 years in good health and CMV-seronegative. Sequencing was carried out using PBMCs. The chain employs TRBV10-3 and TRBJ2-7, with 9 bases that match TRBD1. The CDR3 loop reads CAIRERGTGSYEQYF. CDR3 nucleotide sequence: TGTGCCATCAGGGAAAGGGGGACAGGGTCCTACGAGCAGTACTTC.